The clone carrying this T cell receptor (beta chain) was seen many times. What it recognizes is unknown. Trimming took 0 bases from V and 5 from J, leaving 14 bases between them. This CDR3 is 15 amino acids long. CDR1 and CDR2 from the germline V gene are MNHEY and SVGAGI. Regions amplified from RNA transcripts were the TCR beta CDR3 regions. HTBI primers drove first-round RT-PCR of the TCR CDR3. One entry per CDR3 protein results from TCRdb running MiXCR on the multiplex PCR reads. There are about 360,000 distinct CDR3 sequences in the sample; about 13% occur only once, and around a tenth lies in the top ten. The data originate from a study of T cells in Graves' hyperthyroidism and ophthalmopathy. General study findings and limits: Most clonotypes expanded in thyroid above 0.001 were likewise present in blood. Patients with ophthalmopathy were separated from those with stable hyperthyroidism by a 13 V-J model.

Patients aged 18 to 65 had newly diagnosed hyperthyroidism of under 2 months' duration. Lactation, pregnancy, other autoimmune disease or uncontrolled infection excluded patients. The sequence came from a woman between 18 and 30 years old with Graves' hyperthyroidism. The specimen sequenced was blood. J is TRBJ2-7 and V is TRBV6-5, with a weak D call TRBD1 (5 bases). The CDR3 sequence: CASSYSQWGPNEQYF. The CDR3 DNA sequence: TGTGCCAGCAGTTACTCCCAATGGGGCCCCAACGAGCAGTACTTC.